This T cell receptor (beta chain) is from a study of shared clonotypes between healthy human individuals. Profiled with immunoSEQ multiplex PCR; TCRdb holds only in-frame clones, not every one. This sample has approximately 500,000 clones, with about 95% found just once. Germline lookup yields CDR1 SGHTS and CDR2 YDEGEE. Deletions cut 4 bases from V and 5 bases from J, with 7 bases between. The CDR3 spans 12 residues. The source is a woman between 25 and 40 years old in good health. Sequenced material: naive CD4+ T cells sorted from blood. Stated subset: CD45RA+ positively selected. The chain uses TRBV5-8 and TRBJ2-1; D unresolved. CDR3 loop: CASSRAHNEQFF. For the CDR3, the DNA is TGTGCCAGCAGCCGGGCACACAATGAGCAGTTCTTC.